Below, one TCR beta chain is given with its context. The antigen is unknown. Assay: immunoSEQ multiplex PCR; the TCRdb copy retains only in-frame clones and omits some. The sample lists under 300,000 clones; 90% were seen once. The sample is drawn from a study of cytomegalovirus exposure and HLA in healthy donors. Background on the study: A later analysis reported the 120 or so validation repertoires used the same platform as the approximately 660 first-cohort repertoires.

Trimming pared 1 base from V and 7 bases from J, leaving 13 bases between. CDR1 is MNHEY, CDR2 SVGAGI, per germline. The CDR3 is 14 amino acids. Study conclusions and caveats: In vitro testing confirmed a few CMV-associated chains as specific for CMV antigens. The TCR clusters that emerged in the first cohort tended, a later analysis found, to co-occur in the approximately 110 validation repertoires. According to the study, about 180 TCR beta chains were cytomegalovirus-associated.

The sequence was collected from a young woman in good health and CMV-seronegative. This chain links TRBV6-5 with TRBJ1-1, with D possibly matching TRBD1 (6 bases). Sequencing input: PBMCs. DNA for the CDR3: TGTGCCAGCAGTTACTACGGACAGACTCGTGAAGCTTTCTTT. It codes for CASSYYGQTREAFF.